This T cell receptor (beta chain) was recovered during a study of cytomegalovirus exposure and HLA in healthy donors. Study observations and caveats: That first-cohort TCR clusters tended to co-occur in the 130 or so validation repertoires was found in a later analysis. The study designated 164 TCR beta chains cytomegalovirus-associated. As confirmed in vitro, a few CMV-associated chains were specific for CMV antigens.

Points on this clone: Antigen unknown.

CDR3 length: 15 amino acids. CDR1 is SGHNT and CDR2 is YYREEE in the germline V gene (reference sequence). J gave up 6 bases and V 3 bases, and 2 bases lay outside the gene matches. Assay used: immunoSEQ multiplex PCR; TCRdb lists only in-frame clones, some missing. Of fewer than 75,000 clones listed, around 96% are singletons. The sequence was collected from a man aged 18 to 35 in good health and CMV-seronegative. V is TRBV5-4 and J is TRBJ2-3, with 15 bases matching TRBD2. The sample was PBMCs. For the CDR3, the DNA is TGTGCCAGCAGCTGGACTAGCGGGGGGGTTGATACGCAGTATTTT. This codes for CASSWTSGGVDTQYF.